This T cell receptor (beta chain) was found in a study of shared clonotypes between healthy human individuals. The method was immunoSEQ multiplex PCR; TCRdb's version includes in-frame clones alone and lacks a portion of them. Of 550,000 to 700,000 clones listed, roughly 73% are singletons. V was cut by 3 bases and J by 2 bases, with 10 bases left in between. This CDR3 comprises 14 residues. CDR1 and CDR2 (germline): KGHSH, LQKENI. This clone was seen at least ten times. Other DNA variants within this sample encode the same CDR3. The source is a woman aged 25 to 45 in good health. Material for sequencing was memory CD4+ T cells sorted from blood. Subset: CD45RA-negative fraction. The chain combines TRBV18 with TRBJ1-1; possible D gene TRBD1, 6 bases. This CDR3 reads CASSPQGSNTEAFF. DNA of the CDR3: TGTGCCAGCTCACCTCAGGGGTCAAACACTGAAGCTTTCTTT.